Given below is one T cell receptor (beta chain) in context. The record originates from a study of shared clonotypes between healthy human individuals. This CDR3 region has 15 residues. Unmatched junction bases numbered 6, after V lost 1 base and J lost 7 bases. The germline V gene has CDR1 SGHVS and CDR2 FQNEAQ. Produced via immunoSEQ multiplex PCR; TCRdb's table is partial and in-frame only. The sample contains under 600,000 clones, less than 98% of which appear only once. Sequenced sample: naive CD4+ T cells sorted from blood. Subset described: CD45RA+ positively selected. This TCR derives from a woman in her 30s in good health. The V gene is TRBV7-8, the J gene TRBJ2-7; TRBD2 matches at 11 bases. Here the CDR3 reads CASSLVLAGVGEQYF. In DNA form, the CDR3 reads TGTGCCAGCAGCTTAGTACTAGCGGGAGTAGGAGAGCAGTACTTC. The full variable domain, rest sourced from reference TRBV7-8 and TRBJ2-7, is GAGVSQSPRYKVAKRGQDVALRCDPISGHVSLFWYQQALGQGPEFLTYFQNEAQLDKSGLPSDRFFAERPEGSVSTLKIQRTQQEDSAVYLCASSLVLAGVGEQYFGPGTRLTVT.